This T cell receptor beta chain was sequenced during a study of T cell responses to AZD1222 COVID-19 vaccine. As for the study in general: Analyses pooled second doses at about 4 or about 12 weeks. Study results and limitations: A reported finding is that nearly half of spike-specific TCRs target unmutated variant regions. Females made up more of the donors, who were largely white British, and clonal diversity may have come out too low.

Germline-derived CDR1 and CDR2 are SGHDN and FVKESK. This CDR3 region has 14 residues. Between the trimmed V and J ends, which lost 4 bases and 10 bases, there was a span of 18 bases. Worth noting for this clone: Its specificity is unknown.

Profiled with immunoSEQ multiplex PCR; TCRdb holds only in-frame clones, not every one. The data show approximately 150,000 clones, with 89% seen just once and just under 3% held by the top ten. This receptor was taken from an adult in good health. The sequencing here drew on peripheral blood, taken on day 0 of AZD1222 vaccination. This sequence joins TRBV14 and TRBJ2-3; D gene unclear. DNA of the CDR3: TGTGCCAGCAGCCCGAATACCCCTCCGACTTCGCAGTATTTT. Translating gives CASSPNTPPTSQYF. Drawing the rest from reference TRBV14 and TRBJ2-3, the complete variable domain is EAGVTQFPSHSVIEKGQTVTLRCDPISGHDNLYWYRRVMGKEIKFLLHFVKESKQDESGMPNNRFLAERTGGTYSTLKVQPAELEDSGVYFCASSPNTPPTSQYFGPGTRLTVL.